This T cell receptor beta chain was retrieved from a study of cytomegalovirus exposure and HLA in healthy donors. General study findings and limits: The study flagged some 170 TCR beta chains as cytomegalovirus-associated. Data from an earlier analysis indicated that most TCR beta V segments were productive either about 87% or about 30% of the time.

CDR1 is KGHSH, CDR2 LQKENI, per germline. CDR3 length equals 17 residues. V was pared by 3 bases and J by 0 bases, with 8 bases of the junction left unmatched. PCR involved 60 Vbeta and 13 Jbeta primers. Sequenced by immunoSEQ multiplex PCR; TCRdb stores in-frame clones only, minus some. The sample has approximately 140,000 clones, 55% to 75% seen once. With respect to this clone: The antigen remains undetermined.

Material for sequencing was PBMCs. The TCR originated in a woman aged 60-75 years in good health and CMV-seropositive. The rearrangement links TRBV18 to TRBJ1-3, with 7 bases lining up with TRBD1. The CDR3 region has the DNA TGTGCCAGCTCACCGCAACAGGGGAAACACTCTGGAAACACCATATATTTT. It yields the protein CASSPQQGKHSGNTIYF.